This TCR beta chain came from a study of OX40 agonist ivuxolimab in advanced cancers. Study observations and caveats: Antigen specificity was not determined for the expanded peripheral T cells. Expanded clones belonging to CD8+ T cells outnumbered, on average, those of CD4+.

The germline V gene has CDR1 SNHLY and CDR2 FYNNEI. The CDR3 extends over 14 amino acids. J lost 7 bases, V lost 6 bases, and 10 bases had no gene match. Sequenced by immunoSEQ multiplex PCR; TCRdb stores in-frame clones only, minus some. The table lists 45,000 to 70,000 clones, more than 70% of them singletons. As regards this clone: Its specificity is not known.

The input for sequencing was CD4+ or CD8+ T cells sorted from blood, taken in a trial of the OX40 agonist ivuxolimab. The V gene is TRBV2, the J gene TRBJ1-1, with 8 nucleotides matching TRBD1. This sequence originates from an adult with an advanced solid tumor such as melanoma, head and neck, liver or kidney cancer. The CDR3 coding sequence is TGTGCCAGCAGACAACGGACAGGGACTGGTGAAGCTTTCTTT. The encoded protein is CASRQRTGTGEAFF.